This entry is about one TCR beta chain. It was uncontrolled infection, other autoimmune disease, pregnancy or lactation that excluded patients. The sample belongs to a study of T cells in Graves' hyperthyroidism and ophthalmopathy. J gave up 3 bases and V 4 bases, and 4 bases lay outside the gene matches. The CDR3 sequence is 15 residues long. Looked up from germline, CDR1 is SNHLY and CDR2 is FYNNEI. Amplified TCR beta CDR3 regions came from RNA transcripts. In the first-round RT-PCR of the TCR CDR3, the HTBI primer set was used. Each CDR3 protein gets one entry after TCRdb re-called the multiplex PCR reads with MiXCR. Of fewer than 750,000 distinct CDR3 sequences listed, around 15% were seen once; the top ten hold 9.5% to 15%.

The receptor's source is a woman aged 45-60 years with Graves' ophthalmopathy. Sequenced: blood. The chain combines TRBV2 with TRBJ1-5; 9 bases map to TRBD1. CDR3: CASSGRDRDNQPQHF. CDR3 coding DNA: TGTGCCAGCAGTGGGAGGGACAGGGACAATCAGCCCCAGCATTTT.